This T cell receptor (beta chain) was documented in a study of blood T cells in healthy people across ages (dated by TCRdb to 2013 to 2016). For the study in its entirety: In model experiments, roughly one uniquely barcoded TCR beta cDNA molecule per two T cells was captured by template switching. Age-related changes in TCR beta repertoire diversity were measured in the study by deep sequencing normalized with unique cDNA molecular identifiers. The donors were split into four age groups: young (average roughly 15 years), middle-aged (around 37), aged (more than 60) and long-lived (82). To avoid experimental bias, donors of different ages were spread randomly across the sequencing lanes. The study analyzed two additional independent replicas of 1 million unique cDNA reads from the same blood draw for two donors, one aged 18 to 30 and one aged 80 or older. General findings and caveats noted by the study authors: A strong correlation was found between observed TCR beta diversity and the percentage of naive T cells measured by flow cytometry. Since profiling was done on bulk unsorted PBMCs, naive and antigen-experienced compartments could not be conclusively compared. Observed TCR beta diversity per million T cells fell roughly linearly with age, and a significant reduction was already apparent by age approximately 41. Because donor CMV infection status was unknown, age-related changes in expanded clonotypes were potentially confounded. Estimates of total diversity from one million sequenced T cells were regarded as lower bounds and underestimates. Compared with the aged group, the long-lived group had more naive CD4+ T cells, fewer expanded clones and increased TCR diversity, suggesting age selection.

The CDR3 spans 14 residues, from the cysteine through the phenylalanine. Only the CDR3 part of the read is kept: 42 bases, read in frame from the first base. The germline V gene specifies MGHRA as CDR1 and YSYEKL as CDR2. V drops 5 bases and J drops 3 bases, leaving 14 bases in between. About this clonotype: Its binding antigen is unknown. No much larger clonotype is one base removed from it; base qualities were not supplied.

The donors were 40 or so Caucasian individuals from Russia, aged roughly 6 to 100 years, who were systemically healthy. Around 10 milliliters of peripheral blood were collected from each donor into EDTA-treated Vacutainer tubes. Ficoll-Paque density-gradient centrifugation was used to isolate PBMCs, with at least 6.5 million per sample. Trizol reagent was used to extract total RNA from PBMCs, with at least 5 micrograms per sample. For every donor, an aliquot of PBMCs went through flow cytometry to measure the percentages of naive CD45RAhigh/CD27high T cells. Library construction relied on 5' RACE. Sequencing took place on an Illumina HiSeq 2500. A second roughly 7 to 11 cycle PCR used a sample-barcoded 5' primer and a J-beta primer mix. Each TCR beta cDNA molecule received a unique molecular identifier from a template-switch 5' adaptor carrying 12 random nucleotides. Each sample yielded at least 3 million CDR3-containing paired-end reads. The Mint cDNA synthesis kit, primed by a TRBC-specific oligonucleotide, was used to synthesize first-strand cDNA from all RNA. After uracil-DNA glycosylase treatment, a first 18-cycle PCR used universal primers M1SS and BC2_uni_R on all cDNA. On the authors' methods: Normalization of each sample was performed by random selection of 1 million high-quality reads, each carrying a distinct molecular identifier. Reads sharing molecular identifiers were discarded rather than binned into consensus sequences. MiTCR, set to a Q25 quality threshold and the strictest error-elimination algorithm, was used for CDR3 identification, clonotype clustering and error correction. Lower-bound total TCR beta diversity was estimated with a nonparametric unseen species model using Euler transformation. TCRdb took the public reads, trimmed them with fastp at Q25, ran MiXCR for clone calling and kept in-frame beta chains. Rows with one shared CDR3 protein collapse into an entry with the most common genes and DNA. The V and J calls follow TCRdb's processing rather than the paper's. Counted in this sample were about 1.1 million distinct CDR3 sequences; less than 45% of them appeared once. The ten largest account for over 10% of the sample.

This sequence uses TRBV4-1 and TRBJ2-7, with the D gene too uncertain to name. Sample: blood. This sequence was found in a man between 18 and 35 years old in good health. The bases are TGCGCCAGCAGCGACGCTAACCAATACTACGAGCAGTACTTC. Translated, this is CASSDANQYYEQYF.